The 27 T cell receptor beta chains below all came from one sample that was sequenced in a study of T cell responses to AZD1222 COVID-19 vaccine. The assay was immunoSEQ multiplex PCR, and TCRdb's table has in-frame clones only and misses some. Found here are fewer than 120,000 clones, roughly nine tenths of them singletons; the top ten hold less than 3.5%. The sample here was peripheral blood, taken on day 0 of AZD1222 vaccination. The receptors derive from an adult in good health.

The rearrangement joins TRBV27 to TRBJ1-4; D not resolved. The CDR3 contains 14 residues. V lost 5 bases and J lost 2, with 9 bases in between. The germline V gene encodes CDR1 MNHEY and CDR2 SMNVEV (reference sequence). For the CDR3, the DNA is TGTGCCAGCAGTGGAAGGTCGACTAATGAAAAACTGTTTTTT. Amino acids: CASSGRSTNEKLFF.

The count of this clone is one. This chain joins TRBV7-2 and TRBJ1-4; D not resolved. Germline CDR1 SGHTA, CDR2 FQGNSA. Trimming removed 1 base from V and 5 bases from J, with 5 bases in between. This CDR3 contains 13 residues. The CDR3 region has the DNA TGTGCCAGCAGCTTAGTTAAGAATGAAAAACTGTTTTTT. Translation: CASSLVKNEKLFF.

The V call is TRBV27, the J call TRBJ1-6, with TRBD1 as a possible D gene (6 bases). The CDR3 has 14 amino acids. Germline assignment: CDR1 MNHEY and CDR2 SMNVEV (reference sequence). The ends were cut back, 2 bases at V and 7 bases at J, with 9 bases in the middle. The CDR3 protein is CASSLQGRNSPLHF. The CDR3 DNA follows: TGTGCCAGCAGTTTACAGGGGCGAAATTCACCCCTCCACTTT.

The chain links TRBV9 to TRBJ1-2; no reliable D call. Germline loops: CDR1 SGDLS, CDR2 YYNGEE. The V end was cut by 5 bases, the J end by 7 bases, with 15 bases between. This CDR3 spans 13 amino acids. The CDR3: CASSVRESGGYTF. DNA of the CDR3: TGTGCCAGCAGTGTAAGGGAGAGTGGTGGCTACACCTTC.

V gene TRBV27 combines with J gene TRBJ2-1; TRBD2 matches at 16 bases. The germline V gene has CDR1 MNHEY and CDR2 SMNVEV (reference sequence). There are 17 residues in the CDR3. The J segment lost 8 bases and the V segment lost 8 bases, leaving 12 bases of the junction unmatched. CDR3 residues: CASGGLAGGVPPDEQFF. In DNA form, the CDR3 reads TGTGCCAGCGGGGGACTAGCGGGAGGGGTGCCCCCAGATGAGCAGTTCTTC.

The chain couples TRBV7-2 to TRBJ2-1; 8 positions match TRBD2. Looked up from germline, CDR1 is SGHTA and CDR2 is FQGNSA. The CDR3 totals 15 residues. CDR3 region: CADAPTGGPSNEQFF. The CDR3 DNA sequence: TGTGCAGACGCTCCTACGGGAGGGCCTAGTAATGAGCAGTTCTTC.

The gene calls are TRBV28 and TRBJ1-2; the D gene is possibly TRBD1 (5 bases). The V and J ends lost 3 bases and 6 bases respectively, with 11 bases between them. The CDR3 runs 13 residues. Germline values: CDR1 MDHEN, CDR2 SYDVKM. CDR3 loop: CASSFGRDDGYTF. CDR3 coding DNA: TGTGCCAGCAGTTTCGGCAGGGACGATGGCTACACCTTC.

The chain has TRBV5-4 and TRBJ2-3; 9 bases agree with TRBD2. CDR3 length: 16 residues. Trimming removed 4 bases from V and 7 bases from J; junction bases left unmatched: 13. Germline values: CDR1 SGHNT, CDR2 YYREEE (reference sequence). The CDR3 is CASSPAGTSFSNTQYF. As DNA, the CDR3 is TGTGCCAGCAGCCCCGCCGGGACTAGCTTCTCGAATACGCAGTATTTT.

In this sample, this clone turned up a few times. The chain links TRBV7-2 to TRBJ1-1, with D unclear. The CDR3 loop spans 16 amino acids. V gave up 5 bases and J gave up 1 base, with 17 bases separating them. Germline V gene lookup returns CDR1 SGHTA and CDR2 FQGNSA. CDR3 sequence (DNA): TGTGCCAGCAGCCCCGGCCCTCTTGGCGGGAACACTGAAGCTTTCTTT. Translating it yields CASSPGPLGGNTEAFF. The full variable domain, in which reference TRBV7-2 and TRBJ1-1 provide the parts outside the CDR3, is GAGVSQSPSNKVTEKGKDVELRCDPISGHTALYWYRQSLGQGLEFLIYFQGNSAPDKSGLPSDRFSAERTGGSVSTLTIQRTQQEDSAVYLCASSPGPLGGNTEAFFGQGTRLTVV.

J is TRBJ1-1 and V is TRBV6-5; D gene uncertain. Trimming shortened V by 2 bases and J by 4 bases, and 14 bases separated the two germline ends. CDR1 and CDR2 from the germline V gene are MNHEY and SVGAGI. The CDR3 is 15 residues long. The CDR3 DNA reads as TGTGCCAGCAGTTACAGGCGGGGAGGCGGCACTGAAGCTTTCTTT. Translated: CASSYRRGGGTEAFF.

The gene calls are TRBV9 and TRBJ2-3; D possibly matches TRBD1 or TRBD2 (5 bases each). The CDR3 length is 16 residues. Germline CDR1 SGDLS, CDR2 YYNGEE. The V end lost 0 bases, the J end lost 3 bases, and 14 bases lay between the germline ends. This CDR3 is CASSVAGTTRTDTQYF. The DNA for the CDR3 is TGTGCCAGCAGCGTAGCGGGGACCACTAGGACAGATACGCAGTATTTT.

This chain connects TRBV10-3 to TRBJ1-1; 10 positions match TRBD1. Trimming took 8 bases from V and 5 from J; bases not matched to a gene: 5. Germline assignment: CDR1 ENHRY and CDR2 SYGVKD. CDR3 length: 13 residues. The CDR3 coding sequence is TGTGCCATCGGACAGGGGGTACAGACTGAAGCTTTCTTT. It translates to CAIGQGVQTEAFF.

V and J are TRBV30 and TRBJ1-2; D uncertain. The V gene's germline CDR1 is GTSNPN and CDR2 SVGIG (reference sequence). The CDR3 has 13 residues. V was shortened by 0 bases and J by 4 bases, with 9 bases between the two germline ends. CDR3 region: CAWSVLGSYGYTF. The CDR3 DNA follows: TGTGCCTGGAGTGTATTGGGATCCTATGGCTACACCTTC.

This chain uses TRBV19 with TRBJ2-1; D unresolved. Germline loops: CDR1 LNHDA, CDR2 SQIVND (reference sequence). Trimming took 6 bases from V and 4 from J, leaving 7 bases between them. CDR3 length: 12 residues. CDR3 nucleotides: TGTGCCAGTAGCCAGAGTTACAATGAGCAGTTCTTC. Amino acids: CASSQSYNEQFF.

V gene TRBV3-1 (or the pseudogene TRBV3-2) combines with J gene TRBJ1-1, with D uncertain. Germline lookup yields CDR1 LGHDT and CDR2 YNNKEL (reference sequence). The V and J ends lost 0 bases and 7 bases respectively, with 9 bases between them. This CDR3 has 13 amino acids. This chain's CDR3 is CASSQDEAREAFF. The CDR3, as DNA: TGTGCCAGCAGCCAAGATGAGGCACGTGAAGCTTTCTTT.

V is TRBV28 and J is TRBJ1-2, with D uncertain. Deletions cut 2 bases from V and 4 bases from J, with 8 bases between. Germline values: CDR1 MDHEN, CDR2 SYDVKM. The length of the CDR3 is 13 residues. CDR3 sequence: CASSLTATYGYTF. The CDR3 DNA is TGTGCCAGCAGTTTAACAGCCACCTATGGCTACACCTTC.

This chain connects TRBV7-9 to TRBJ2-1; no definite D call. CDR1 SEHNR and CDR2 FQNEAQ come from the germline V gene (reference sequence). V lost 3 bases, J lost 2 bases, and 11 bases lay in between. The CDR3 runs to 15 residues. The CDR3 nucleotides read TGTGCCAGCAGCTTCTGGGCCCGGACCTACAATGAGCAGTTCTTC. It is translated as CASSFWARTYNEQFF.

This chain connects TRBV9 to TRBJ2-7; 9 bases match TRBD1. The CDR3 loop spans 15 amino acids. The J segment lost 5 bases and the V segment lost 4 bases, leaving 10 bases of the junction unmatched. CDR1 and CDR2 (germline): SGDLS, YYNGEE. The CDR3 nucleotides read TGTGCCAGCAGCCCCCGCGGGGACAGGGTGAACGAGCAGTACTTC. Its translation: CASSPRGDRVNEQYF.

This clone has a handful of counts. This chain connects TRBV20-1 to TRBJ2-7; possibly TRBD1 for D (6 bases). CDR3 size: 11 residues. Germline V lookup: CDR1 DFQATT, CDR2 SNEGSKA (reference sequence). V was trimmed by 6 bases and J by 7 bases, leaving 13 bases between them. The CDR3 sequence: CSARTVGEQYF. Here the CDR3 DNA reads TGCAGTGCCCGGACAGTTGGGGAGCAGTACTTC.

This rearrangement joins TRBV7-2 to TRBJ2-2; D is tentatively TRBD1 or TRBD2 (7 bases each). This CDR3 has 17 residues. V gave up 1 base and J gave up 3 bases, with 15 bases separating them. In germline, CDR1 is SGHTA, CDR2 FQGNSA. CDR3 DNA sequence: TGTGCCAGCAGCTTAGGGGGAGGGGGCGTGGACACCGGGGAGCTGTTTTTT. Protein product: CASSLGGGGVDTGELFF.

The genes are TRBV19 and TRBJ1-5; the D gene is possibly TRBD1 (5 bases). CDR1 and CDR2 (germline): LNHDA, SQIVND (reference sequence). This CDR3 spans 13 amino acids. V was clipped by 8 bases and J by 3 bases, with 11 bases between them. This chain's CDR3 is CASAGDNNQPQHF. CDR3 nucleotide sequence: TGTGCCAGTGCGGGGGATAACAATCAGCCCCAGCATTTT.

This clone was seen just once. The rearrangement joins TRBV6-5 to TRBJ2-3, with 13 bases lining up with TRBD2. Unmatched junction bases numbered 7, after V lost 5 bases and J lost 8 bases. The CDR3 is made up of 15 amino acids. The germline gives CDR1 MNHEY, CDR2 SVGAGI. CDR3 sequence reads: CASSRPGLAGPTQYF. CDR3 in DNA: TGTGCCAGCAGTAGACCGGGACTAGCGGGACCTACGCAGTATTTT.

The chain has TRBV28 and TRBJ2-7; the D gene is possibly TRBD2 (5 bases). Germline CDR1 MDHEN, CDR2 SYDVKM. V was shortened by 10 bases and J by 1 base, with 20 bases between the two germline ends. The CDR3 has 15 residues. This CDR3 reads CATQGGRAGSYEQYF. The DNA for the CDR3 is TGTGCCACCCAAGGCGGGCGGGCCGGGTCCTACGAGCAGTACTTC.

This chain connects TRBV6-5 to TRBJ1-1; unclear D gene. This CDR3 comprises 13 residues. From germline, CDR1 is MNHEY and CDR2 SVGAGI. V was trimmed by 8 bases and J by 4 bases, leaving 14 bases between them. The CDR3 region is CASGESWGTEAFF. CDR3 DNA: TGTGCCAGCGGCGAATCTTGGGGCACTGAAGCTTTCTTT.

The chain has TRBV28 and TRBJ2-7; possible D gene TRBD1, 5 bases. CDR3 length equals 14 residues. V lost 8 bases, J lost 0 bases, and 14 bases lay in between. Per germline, CDR1 MDHEN and CDR2 SYDVKM. This chain's CDR3 is CASWGSISSYEQYF. DNA of the CDR3: TGTGCCAGCTGGGGCTCCATCAGCTCCTACGAGCAGTACTTC.

The chain joins TRBV6-2 or TRBV6-3 to TRBJ2-3; D is undetermined. The germline V and J ends were trimmed by 0 bases and 2 bases, with 12 bases remaining between them. CDR1 and CDR2 (germline): MNHEY, SVGEGT. The CDR3 sequence is 16 residues long. CDR3 coding DNA: TGTGCCAGCAGTTACTCCTCGACGATGCTCACAGATACGCAGTATTTT. Its protein product is CASSYSSTMLTDTQYF.

CDR3 amino acids: CATSREGRGYNEQYF. Here the CDR3 DNA reads TGTGCCACCAGCAGAGAGGGCAGGGGCTACAACGAGCAGTACTTC. The chain has TRBV15 and TRBJ2-7, with TRBD1 as a possible D gene (6 bases). V shed 0 bases and J shed 5 bases, with 14 bases lying between them. The germline V gene has CDR1 LNHNV and CDR2 YYDKDF (reference sequence). The CDR3 has 15 amino acids.